This T cell receptor beta chain was captured in a study of cytomegalovirus exposure and HLA in healthy donors. The CDR3 consists of 14 residues. V was clipped by 6 bases and J by 0 bases, with 11 bases between them. The germline CDR1 and CDR2 sequences are ENHRY and SYGVKD. Some clones are missing from TCRdb's copy, which holds only in-frame ones; the method was immunoSEQ multiplex PCR. Among 90,000 to 150,000 clones listed, approximately 86% were seen once. This sequence joins TRBV10-3 and TRBJ1-1, with D possibly matching TRBD1 (5 bases). Sequencing was done on a sample of PBMCs. The clonotype originates from a man between 18 and 35 years old in good health and CMV-seropositive. The CDR3 here is CAIRGTGLNTEAFF. CDR3 nucleotide sequence: TGTGCCATCAGGGGAACAGGACTGAACACTGAAGCTTTCTTT.